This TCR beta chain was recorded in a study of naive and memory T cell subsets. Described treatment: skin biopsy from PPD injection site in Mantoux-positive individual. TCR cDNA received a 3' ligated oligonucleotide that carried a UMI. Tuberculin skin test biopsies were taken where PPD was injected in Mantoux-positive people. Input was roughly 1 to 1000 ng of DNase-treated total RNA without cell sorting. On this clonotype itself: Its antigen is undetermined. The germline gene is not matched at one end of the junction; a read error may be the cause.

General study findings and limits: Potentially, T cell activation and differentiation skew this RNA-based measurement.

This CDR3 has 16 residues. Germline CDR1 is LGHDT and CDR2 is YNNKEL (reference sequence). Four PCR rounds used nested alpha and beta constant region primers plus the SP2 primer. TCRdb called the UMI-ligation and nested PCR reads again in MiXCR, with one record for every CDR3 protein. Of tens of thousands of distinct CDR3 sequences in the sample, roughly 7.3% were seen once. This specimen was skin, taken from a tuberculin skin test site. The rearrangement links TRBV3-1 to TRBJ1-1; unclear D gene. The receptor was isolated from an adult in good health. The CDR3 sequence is CARRKNGKGIKNEDLF. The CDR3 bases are TGTGCAAGAAGAAAAAACGGGAAAGGGATAAAAAATGAAGATTTATTT.